The clone carrying this T cell receptor beta chain has only one observation. Its antigen is still unknown. Between the trimmed V and J ends, which lost 6 bases and 5 bases, there was a span of 14 bases. CDR3 size: 13 residues. Per germline, CDR1 GTSNPN and CDR2 SVGIG (reference sequence). This record belongs to a study of T cell responses to AZD1222 COVID-19 vaccine. Notes on the study in general: Increases in Spike-specific TCR breadth and depth were seen after two AZD1222 doses.

Repertoires were generated with immunoSEQ multiplex PCR, while TCRdb's copy carries only in-frame clones and drops some. The table records 150,000 or so clones, 85% to 95% of them present only once. The V gene is TRBV30, the J gene TRBJ1-5, with TRBD1 as a possible D gene (5 bases). The sample here was peripheral blood, taken 28 days after the second AZD1222 dose. The sequence derives from an adult who received the AZD1222 COVID-19 vaccine. DNA for the CDR3: TGTGCCTGCCGACAGTCCGGGTATCAGCCCCAGCATTTT. It specifies CACRQSGYQPQHF.